The clone carrying this T cell receptor (beta chain) was seen a few times. Its specificity is unknown. CDR1 and CDR2 from the germline V gene are ENHRY and SYGVKD. Between the trimmed V and J ends, which lost 9 bases and 2 bases, there was a span of 20 bases. The CDR3 covers 15 residues. The sample originates from a study of regulatory T cells in long-lasting Graves disease. Time point given: persistent/refractory GD, antithyroid drugs over 5 years with positive TRAb. RNA extracted from PBMCs served as the sequencing template. Regarding the study as a whole: TRBV28, TRBJ1-2 and TRBJ2-5 were favored in persistent disease. Reduced TCR diversity was observed in persistent Graves' patients versus newly diagnosed patients.

Both iRepertoire HTBI primers and Arm-PCR of CDR3 regions were used to build the TCR beta libraries. TCRdb itself ran the multiplex PCR reads through MiXCR, one entry per CDR3 protein. The sample holds 400,000 to 500,000 distinct CDR3 sequences; around 20% are singletons and the top ten take about 7.8%. V usage is TRBV10-3 and J usage is TRBJ2-7; weak D call: TRBD1 (5 bases). The source material was peripheral blood mononuclear cells (PBMCs), sampled when the disease was refractory, from a patient treated with antithyroid drugs. The TCR originated in a female donor with Graves disease. CDR3 nucleotide sequence: TGTGCCATGGGGTCAGGGTGGACCTCAACCTACGAGCAGTACTTC. The encoded protein is CAMGSGWTSTYEQYF.